This TCR beta chain was obtained from a study of blood T cell repertoires in COVID-19. The overall study: Specimens from acute and convalescent COVID-19 originated in the United States, Italy and Spain.

Germline V gene data show CDR1 as LNHNV and CDR2 as YYDKDF (reference sequence). There are 16 residues in the CDR3. V trimming: 5 bases; J trimming: 3 bases; junction bases outside the gene matches: 10. A few counts support this clone. Some clones are missing from TCRdb's copy, which holds only in-frame ones; the method was immunoSEQ multiplex PCR. The sample records 120,000 to 150,000 clones, around 85% being singletons. This TCR was recovered from a woman between 40 and 55 years old who had recovered from COVID-19. What was sequenced was PBMCs or T cells enriched from blood (not recorded which). The chain combines TRBV15 with TRBJ2-3; 8 positions agree with TRBD2. The chain's CDR3 is CATSLFTGGTTDTQYF. The CDR3 DNA sequence: TGTGCCACCAGCCTATTCACGGGGGGGACAACAGATACGCAGTATTTT. Filled out from reference TRBV15 and TRBJ2-3, the complete variable domain reads DAMVIQNPRYQVTQFGKPVTLSCSQTLNHNVMYWYQQKSSQAPKLLFHYYDKDFNNEADTPDNFQSRRPNTSFCFLDIRSPGLGDTAMYLCATSLFTGGTTDTQYFGPGTRLTVL.